This note documents a single TCR beta chain sequence. Its target is unknown. PCR employed 60 Vbeta and 13 Jbeta primers. Assay used: immunoSEQ multiplex PCR; TCRdb lists only in-frame clones, some missing. The profile covers over 120,000 clones, with about 75% appearing a single time and over 6.5% taken by the ten largest. The sample is drawn from a study of cytomegalovirus exposure and HLA in healthy donors. General study results and limits: A later analysis showed that HLA-associated TCR beta chains had undergone more clonal expansion than equally common others.

CDR1 is SQVTM, CDR2 ANQGSEA, per germline. The CDR3 has 12 residues. The V end was cut by 7 bases, the J end by 11 bases, with 18 bases between. The donors comprised healthy bone marrow donors. Sequencing was done on a sample of PBMCs. The chain combines TRBV29-1 with TRBJ1-5; D gene uncertain. The clonotype comes from a man aged 30-40 years in good health and CMV-seronegative. In DNA, the CDR3 is TGCAGCGCGGGCGGGCCGAAAGGTGCCCAGCATTTT. Its protein is CSAGGPKGAQHF.